This T cell receptor beta chain was sequenced in a study of T cells in lung cancer brain metastases. Patients had either synchronous oligometastatic disease or delayed solitary brain metastasis recurrence. This CDR3 contains 13 residues. CDR1 is LGHNA and CDR2 is YSLEER in the germline V gene. V shed 3 bases, J shed 4 bases, and the junction held 2 bases outside the gene matches. Data came from immunoSEQ multiplex PCR; TCRdb stores just in-frame clones and leaves some out. The sample comprises 5,000 or so clones, more than 85% of which are singletons, and roughly 4% rests with the top ten. The sequenced material came from tumor tissue from the primary lung tumor. The sequence was collected from a man aged 70 or older with non-small cell lung cancer. V gene TRBV4-3 combines with J gene TRBJ1-1; 7 nucleotides match TRBD1. In nucleotides, the CDR3 is TGCGCCAGCAGCCAGGGGACAGTCACTGAAGCTTTCTTT. Translation gives CASSQGTVTEAFF.